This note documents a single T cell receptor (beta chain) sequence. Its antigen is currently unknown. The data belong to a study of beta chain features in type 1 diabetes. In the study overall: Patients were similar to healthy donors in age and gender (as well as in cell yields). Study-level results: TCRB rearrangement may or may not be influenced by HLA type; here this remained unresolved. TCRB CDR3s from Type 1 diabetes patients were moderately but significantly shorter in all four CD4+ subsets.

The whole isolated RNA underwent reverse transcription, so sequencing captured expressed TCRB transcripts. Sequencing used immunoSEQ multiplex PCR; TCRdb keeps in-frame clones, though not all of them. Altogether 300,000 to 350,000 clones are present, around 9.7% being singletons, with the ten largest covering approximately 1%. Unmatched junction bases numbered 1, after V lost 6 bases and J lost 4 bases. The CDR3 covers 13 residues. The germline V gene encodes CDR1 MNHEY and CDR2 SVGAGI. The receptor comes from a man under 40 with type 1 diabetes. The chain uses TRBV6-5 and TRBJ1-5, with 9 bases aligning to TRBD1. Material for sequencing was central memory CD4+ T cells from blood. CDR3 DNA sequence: TGTGCCAGCAGAGGACAGGGGAATCAGCCCCAGCATTTT. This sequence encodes CASRGQGNQPQHF.